This T cell receptor (beta chain) emerged from a study of blood T cell repertoires in COVID-19. Whole-study context: The cDNA or gDNA used as material had been derived from T cells, B-cell-depleted T cells, or PBMCs.

The CDR3 sequence is 17 residues long. V was shortened by 4 bases and J by 1 base, with 17 bases between the two germline ends. CDR1 and CDR2 (germline): SGHKS, YYEKEE (reference sequence). How the authors handled the data: Reference gene primers were amplified, and this amplification served to estimate nucleated cell counts. Assay: immunoSEQ multiplex PCR; the TCRdb copy retains only in-frame clones and omits some. Clone size and V and J calls were adopted from that table, with D and trimming inferred from the DNA. The sample yields 360,000 or so clones, about 88% seen once. Ages ranged from about 18 to 89 years, with residence in approximately 23 US areas. Assignment of participants to cohorts was predicated upon participant-reported clinical history.

This clonotype was obtained from a woman in her thirties who had recovered from COVID-19. The sequencing sample was made of PBMCs or T cells enriched from blood (not recorded which). This chain uses TRBV5-5 with TRBJ1-4, with a possible D match to TRBD1 (6 bases). The CDR3 region is CASSQAGAALTNEKLFF. The CDR3 DNA is TGTGCCAGCAGCCAAGCGGGGGCCGCTCTAACTAATGAAAAACTGTTTTTT.